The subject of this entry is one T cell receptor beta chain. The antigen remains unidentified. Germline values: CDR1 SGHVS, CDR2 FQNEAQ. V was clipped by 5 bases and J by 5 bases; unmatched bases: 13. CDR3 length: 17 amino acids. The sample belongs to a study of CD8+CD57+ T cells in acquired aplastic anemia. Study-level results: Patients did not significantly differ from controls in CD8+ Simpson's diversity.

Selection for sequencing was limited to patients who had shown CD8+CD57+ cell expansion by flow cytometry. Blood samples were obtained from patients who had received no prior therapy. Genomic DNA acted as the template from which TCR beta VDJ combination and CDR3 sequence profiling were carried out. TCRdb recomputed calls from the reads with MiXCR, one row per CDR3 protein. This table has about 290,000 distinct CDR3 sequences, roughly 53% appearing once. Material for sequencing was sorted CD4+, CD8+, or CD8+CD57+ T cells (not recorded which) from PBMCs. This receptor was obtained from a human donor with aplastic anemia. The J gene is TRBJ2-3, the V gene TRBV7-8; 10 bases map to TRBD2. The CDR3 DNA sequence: TGTGCCAGCAGCCTCTCCCTTAGGGCTAGCGGGGGAGATACGCAGTATTTT. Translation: CASSLSLRASGGDTQYF.